This T cell receptor (beta chain) is from a study of siplizumab effects on memory and regulatory T cells. General study points: Contribution to the alloresponse seemed major for naive T cells, which also seemed more diverse than memory cells.

V lost 7 bases to trimming and J lost 3 bases; unmatched junction nucleotides: 4. This CDR3 spans 13 amino acids. CDR1 and CDR2 from the germline V gene are SGHRS and YFSETQ. Libraries were prepared by immunoSEQ multiplex PCR; TCRdb keeps only in-frame clonotypes and omits some of them. The sample includes some 100,000 clones, 92% of them seen just once. To note about this clone: Its antigen remains unidentified.

The source material was Tregs sorted from blood. The V gene is TRBV5-1, the J gene TRBJ2-1; TRBD2 agrees at 7 bases. The origin of this receptor is a human donor in good health. The CDR3 bases are TGCGCCAGCTGGGGGGGAAACTACAATGAGCAGTTCTTC. Translated, it gives CASWGGNYNEQFF. Together with reference TRBV5-1 and TRBJ2-1, the CDR3 gives the full variable domain: KAGVTQTPRYLIKTRGQQVTLSCSPISGHRSVSWYQQTPGQGLQFLFEYFSETQRNKGNFPGRFSGRQFSNSRSEMNVSTLELGDSALYLCASWGGNYNEQFFGPGTRLTVL.